Presented here are 5 T cell receptor beta chains from one specimen sequenced in a study of T cells in narcolepsy listed by TCRdb under 2018. Library preparation used the immunoSEQ multiplex PCR assay. TCRdb's version of the immuneACCESS table is confined to in-frame rearrangements and falls short of the full clone set. An unresolved V gene accounts for under half of the shortfall where checked; the remainder is of unknown origin. Within this sample are some 30,000 clones, with approximately 90% of them counted one time only. The top ten hold 0.83% of the sample. Material: CD45RA- memory CD4+ T cells from PBMCs. This specimen's cell subset or site label, interpreted: memory T cells sorted ex vivo from peripheral blood. These receptors were collected from a human donor with narcolepsy.

V gene TRBV7-3 combines with J gene TRBJ2-2; D possibly corresponds to TRBD2 (7 bases). Germline V lookup: CDR1 SGHTA, CDR2 FQGTGA. This CDR3 is 17 amino acids long. The V gene lost 1 base and the J gene lost 2 bases, with 14 bases spanning the gap. The CDR3 protein is CASSLIAGAPNTGELFF. CDR3 nucleotide sequence: TGTGCCAGCAGCTTAATTGCGGGGGCGCCTAACACCGGGGAGCTGTTTTTT.

The rearrangement links TRBV11-3 to TRBJ1-1, with D perhaps matching TRBD1 (5 bases). CDR3 length: 15 residues. Between the trimmed V and J ends, which lost 0 bases and 7 bases, there was a span of 15 bases. CDR1 and CDR2 from the germline V gene are SGHNT and YENEEA. CDR3 in amino acids: CASSLEVGTGNEAFF. The CDR3 DNA reads TGTGCCAGCAGCTTAGAAGTCGGGACGGGGAATGAAGCTTTCTTT.

J is TRBJ2-5 and V is TRBV14; 9 positions agree with TRBD2. There are 15 residues in the CDR3. Unmatched junction bases numbered 6, after V lost 2 bases and J lost 5 bases. Germline V gene lookup returns CDR1 SGHDN and CDR2 FVKESK. The CDR3: CASSQFSGSWETQYF. Here the CDR3 DNA reads TGTGCCAGCAGCCAATTTAGCGGGAGTTGGGAGACCCAGTACTTC.

The chain couples TRBV7-2 to TRBJ2-5; 8 bases match TRBD2. Germline V lookup: CDR1 SGHTA, CDR2 FQGNSA. V dropped 1 base and J dropped 5; count of bases not matched to a gene: 12. CDR3 length equals 17 residues. Here the CDR3 reads CASSLEGLVISGETQYF. In DNA, the CDR3 is TGTGCCAGCAGCTTAGAGGGACTAGTAATCAGTGGTGAGACCCAGTACTTC.

The rearrangement joins TRBV6-6 to TRBJ2-1; unclear D gene. This CDR3 is built from 12 residues. Germline V CDR1 and CDR2: MNHNY, SVGAGI (reference sequence). V lost 7 bases and J lost 6, with 10 bases in between. CDR3 residues: CASTGWGNEQFF. CDR3 nucleotide sequence: TGTGCCAGCACAGGTTGGGGCAATGAGCAGTTCTTC.